Below are 20 T cell receptor beta chains sequenced from a single sample in a study of blood T cell repertoires in COVID-19. Measured with immunoSEQ multiplex PCR; TCRdb has only the in-frame clones, and not every one. The sample holds 110,000 or so clones, 81% seen once. Sequenced: peripheral blood. These receptors were collected from a man aged 50 to 59 with acute or convalescent COVID-19.

The V gene is TRBV5-1, the J gene TRBJ1-3, with 7 positions matching TRBD1. The CDR3 runs 16 residues. Unmatched junction bases numbered 6, after V lost 3 bases and J lost 0 bases. In germline, CDR1 is SGHRS, CDR2 YFSETQ. CDR3 region: CASSWGQTFSGNTIYF. The CDR3 nucleotides are TGCGCCAGCAGCTGGGGACAGACCTTCTCTGGAAACACCATATATTTT.

The chain is built from TRBV29-1 and TRBJ1-2; 11 nucleotides agree with TRBD1. The germline V gene encodes CDR1 SQVTM and CDR2 ANQGSEA. Unmatched junction bases numbered 6, after V lost 7 bases and J lost 5 bases. CDR3 length: 13 residues. CDR3 sequence reads: CSGTGGGGYGYTF. As DNA, the CDR3 is TGCAGCGGGACAGGGGGCGGCGGGTATGGCTACACCTTC.

The chain uses TRBV28 and TRBJ2-3, with D possibly TRBD2 on 6 matching bases. CDR1 MDHEN and CDR2 SYDVKM come from the germline V gene. V shed 5 bases and J shed 1 base, with 16 bases lying between them. CDR3 size: 16 residues. CDR3 in DNA: TGTGCCAGCAGTCTAATTAGCGGTTTCGGCACAGATACGCAGTATTTT. It encodes CASSLISGFGTDTQYF.

The CDR3 bases are TGTGCCAGCACCCTAGTGGACAGGGGTAATTCACCCCTCCACTTT. It translates to CASTLVDRGNSPLHF. This chain uses TRBV6-5 with TRBJ1-6; TRBD1 matches at 9 bases. V shed 7 bases and J 6 bases; nucleotides not matched to a gene: 7. The germline V gene encodes CDR1 MNHEY and CDR2 SVGAGI. The length of the CDR3 is 15 residues.

The chain uses TRBV5-5 and TRBJ1-4; D may be TRBD1 (5 bases). V lost 0 bases and J lost 8, with 14 bases in between. This CDR3 is 15 amino acids long. Germline V gives CDR1 SGHKS, CDR2 YYEKEE (reference sequence). The CDR3 nucleotides read TGTGCCAGCAGCTTGGCGGGGGTCCGGGGCGAAAAACTGTTTTTT. Its translation: CASSLAGVRGEKLFF. The whole variable domain, filled in from reference TRBV5-5 and TRBJ1-4, reads DAGVTQSPTHLIKTRGQQVTLRCSPISGHKSVSWYQQVLGQGPQFIFQYYEKEERGRGNFPDRFSARQFPNYSSELNVNALLLGDSALYLCASSLAGVRGEKLFFGSGTQLSVL.

The chain recombines TRBV5-4 with TRBJ2-7, with 7 bases matching TRBD2. There are 18 residues in the CDR3. Trimming at V came to 4 bases and at J to 6 bases, leaving 22 bases not matched to a gene. CDR1 SGHNT and CDR2 YYREEE come from the germline V gene (reference sequence). CDR3 sequence: CASSRGGTGTASFSEQYV. As DNA, the CDR3 is TGTGCCAGCAGCAGGGGAGGGACCGGGACGGCCTCTTTCAGCGAGCAGTACGTC.

The gene calls are TRBV10-3 and TRBJ1-2; tentatively, D is TRBD1 (5 bases). V lost 5 bases, J lost 7 bases, and 20 bases lay in between. CDR1 is ENHRY and CDR2 is SYGVKD in the germline V gene. The CDR3 runs to 15 residues. This CDR3 is CAISYGTGLRVGYTF. The CDR3 DNA follows: TGTGCCATCAGTTATGGAACAGGATTACGAGTTGGCTACACCTTC.

This clone came up a few times. The rearrangement joins TRBV5-1 to TRBJ1-5; D may be TRBD1 (6 bases). Trimming stripped 0 bases from V and 7 bases from J, with 11 bases between. The germline CDR1 and CDR2 sequences are SGHRS and YFSETQ. CDR3 length equals 14 residues. The CDR3 nucleotides are TGCGCCAGCAGCTTGGGGGGGCAAGGGCAGCCCCAGCATTTT. This codes for CASSLGGQGQPQHF.

CDR3 residues: CASSLDLNMNTEAFF. The CDR3 DNA reads as TGTGCCAGCAGCTTAGACCTCAACATGAACACTGAAGCTTTCTTT. The V gene is TRBV7-2, the J gene TRBJ1-1; D is ambiguous. Germline V CDR1 and CDR2: SGHTA, FQGNSA. The CDR3 has 15 amino acids. V was cut by 1 base and J by 0 bases, with 9 bases left in between.

The V call is TRBV5-8, the J call TRBJ1-3; TRBD1 might be the D (5 bases). The CDR3 is 14 residues long. V was clipped by 2 bases and J by 0 bases, with 6 bases between them. Looked up from germline, CDR1 is SGHTS and CDR2 is YDEGEE. CDR3 in DNA: TGTGCCAGCAGCTTCCAGGGCTCTGGAAACACCATATATTTT. Its protein product is CASSFQGSGNTIYF.

The chain employs TRBV5-1 and TRBJ2-7; unclear D gene. Trimming stripped 0 bases from V and 0 bases from J, with 13 bases between. Germline CDR1 is SGHRS and CDR2 is YFSETQ. This CDR3 is 16 amino acids long. CDR3 in amino acids: CASSLDPVRSSYEQYF. CDR3 in DNA: TGCGCCAGCAGCTTGGATCCAGTCCGAAGCTCCTACGAGCAGTACTTC.

This chain links TRBV7-2 with TRBJ1-2; no firm D call. The CDR3 covers 13 residues. Looked up from germline, CDR1 is SGHTA and CDR2 is FQGNSA. V dropped 1 base and J dropped 4 bases, with 7 bases sitting between them. The CDR3 reads CASSLGTGYGYTF. CDR3 DNA: TGTGCCAGCAGCTTAGGTACCGGCTATGGCTACACCTTC.

The rearrangement links TRBV5-1 to TRBJ2-2; 11 nucleotides match TRBD1. This CDR3 has 15 amino acids. V shed 4 bases and J 7 bases; nucleotides not matched to a gene: 6. Per the germline V gene, CDR1 is SGHRS and CDR2 is YFSETQ. The CDR3 spells CASSPDRGRVGELFF. CDR3 coding DNA: TGCGCCAGCAGCCCGGACAGGGGGCGCGTCGGGGAGCTGTTTTTT.

The rearrangement joins TRBV3-1 (or the pseudogene TRBV3-2) to TRBJ1-1; D uncertain. The CDR3 is 12 amino acids. Trimming took 6 bases from V and 5 from J, leaving 10 bases between them. Germline V gene lookup returns CDR1 LGHDT and CDR2 YNNKEL (reference sequence). The CDR3 sequence is CASSFSRTEAFF. In DNA form, the CDR3 reads TGTGCCAGCAGTTTCTCTCGGACTGAAGCTTTCTTT.

The CDR3: CASSVASREDTQYF. The CDR3 DNA reads TGTGCCAGCAGCGTAGCATCGAGGGAGGATACGCAGTATTTT. The chain couples TRBV9 to TRBJ2-3; possibly TRBD2 for D (5 bases). V gave up 0 bases and J gave up 6 bases, with 11 bases separating them. The CDR3 consists of 14 residues. Germline V lookup: CDR1 SGDLS, CDR2 YYNGEE.

A word on this clone: Other DNA sequences from this sample encode an identical CDR3 as well. The CDR3 sequence: CASSIGVRTEAFF. The CDR3 DNA is TGTGCCAGTAGTATCGGCGTGAGGACTGAAGCTTTCTTT. The chain links TRBV19 to TRBJ1-1; no clear D gene. CDR3 length equals 13 residues. Germline V CDR1 and CDR2: LNHDA, SQIVND (reference sequence). With 3 bases removed from V and 5 bases from J, the gap between germline ends came to 10 bases.

The chain is built from TRBV4-1 and TRBJ1-4; D possibly corresponds to TRBD1 (5 bases). Trimming removed 0 bases at V and 8 bases at J, with 10 bases between. Germline V gene sequence: CDR1 MGHRA, CDR2 YSYEKL. The CDR3 sequence is 14 residues long. CDR3 protein: CASSQDRVGEKLFF. The DNA of the CDR3 is TGCGCCAGCAGCCAAGACAGGGTGGGCGAAAAACTGTTTTTT.

The J gene is TRBJ1-1, the V gene TRBV29-1; D is uncertain. CDR3 length: 12 amino acids. Germline CDR1 SQVTM, CDR2 ANQGSEA. V was trimmed by 4 bases and J by 1 base, leaving 7 bases between them. The CDR3 DNA reads as TGCAGCGTTGGACCGGGGAACACTGAAGCTTTCTTT. Translated: CSVGPGNTEAFF.

This chain uses TRBV5-1 with TRBJ2-5; a possible D gene is TRBD1 (5 bases). V shed 0 bases and J shed 5 bases, with 17 bases lying between them. The CDR3 extends over 16 amino acids. Germline-derived CDR1 and CDR2 are SGHRS and YFSETQ. The CDR3 DNA reads as TGCGCCAGCAGCTTGGATCGAAGGGGCTTGGTGGAGACCCAGTACTTC. Its translation: CASSLDRRGLVETQYF.

This chain links TRBV9 with TRBJ1-5; D remains unclear. The CDR3 sequence is 15 residues long. Germline values: CDR1 SGDLS, CDR2 YYNGEE. V gave up 4 bases and J gave up 0 bases, with 11 bases separating them. CDR3 coding DNA: TGTGCCAGCAGCCCTGGAGTAAATAGCAATCAGCCCCAGCATTTT. Protein product: CASSPGVNSNQPQHF. Drawing the rest from reference TRBV9 and TRBJ1-5, the complete variable domain is DSGVTQTPKHLITATGQRVTLRCSPRSGDLSVYWYQQSLDQGLQFLIQYYNGEERAKGNILERFSAQQFPDLHSELNLSSLELGDSALYFCASSPGVNSNQPQHFGDGTRLSIL.